This TCR beta chain was sequenced for a study of identical twins. Study-level points and caveats: Models underestimated TCR alpha sharing (out-of-frame) in monozygotic twins.

Only healthy Caucasians were enrolled as donors. Template switching added a universal primer site; cDNA carried unique molecular identifiers. TCRdb used MiXCR to reprocess the 5' RACE reads, holding one entry per CDR3 protein. The table includes 500,000 to 700,000 distinct CDR3 sequences, just over 7% detected once. Trimming stripped 2 bases from V and 5 bases from J, with 11 bases between. Germline values: CDR1 ENHRY, CDR2 SYGVKD. The CDR3 has 14 residues. About this clonotype itself: Its antigen is currently unknown.

These records were also assigned to another study, of yellow fever vaccine responses in identical twins. From that second work: Twins showed a vaccine T cell response that reportedly seemed partly convergent, partly personalized.

This TCR was recovered from a young woman in good health. The sample consisted of PBMCs. The chain recombines TRBV10-3 with TRBJ2-3; maybe TRBD1 (7 bases). CDR3 in amino acids: CAISEPQGGDTQYF. CDR3 coding DNA: TGTGCCATCAGTGAGCCTCAGGGGGGAGATACGCAGTATTTT.